This T cell receptor (beta chain) derives from a study of T cell changes during pregnancy in multiple sclerosis. CDR3 length: 13 residues. V lost 3 bases, J lost 5 bases, and 8 bases lay in between. Germline CDR1 reads LNHDA; CDR2 reads SQIVND (reference sequence). Assay used: immunoSEQ multiplex PCR; TCRdb lists only in-frame clones, some missing. The sample has roughly 100,000 clones, roughly nine tenths seen once. The material sequenced was peripheral blood, taken before pregnancy. This rearrangement joins TRBV19 to TRBJ1-5; D uncertain. The receptor comes from a female donor with multiple sclerosis, enrolled in a pregnancy study. CDR3 sequence (DNA): TGTGCCAGTAGTATGGGCAAGTATCAGCCCCAGCATTTT. This gives the protein CASSMGKYQPQHF.